These T cell receptor beta chains were read from a single sample in a study of CD8 T cells in Susac syndrome. TCRdb analysed the immunoSEQ multiplex PCR reads with MiXCR anew, one entry per CDR3 protein. Seen here are fewer than 80,000 distinct CDR3 sequences, roughly 94% observed once, and the top ten hold about 0.61%. Sequenced input: CD8+ T cells from PBMCs. The receptor source for this set is a human donor with multiple sclerosis. Each CDR3 is given with its conserved first and last residue. A clone size is listed for some rows: how often the clone was seen (once, few, many), or a class if it is expanded.

>NA|TRBV27
CASRRQGVSNQPQHF
>NA|TRBV20-1
CSARGQGPYEQYF
>NA|TRBV20-1
CSARDLDEQFF
>once|TRBV9
CASSVNLHGQGGTGELFF
>NA|TRBV5-1
CASSSSYNTEAFF
>NA|TRBV4-3
CASSQDSAGIMNTEAFF
>NA|TRBV2
CASSKDTGNYEQYF
>NA|TRBV7-9
CASSLDRDPGEQFF
>NA|TRBV5-6
CASSSNYYEQYF
>once|TRBV3-1
CASSQVGPGYEQYF
>NA|TRBV3-1
CASSQFAPRGEKLFF
>NA|TRBV28
CASSLLPDVANTEAFF
>NA|TRBV13
CASSLGQGNEQYF
>NA|TRBV7-9
CASSSEDEQFF
>NA|TRBV3-1
CASSLPSGLAGGFKQYF
>NA|TRBV6-4
CASSEGVAMGETQYF
>NA|TRBV7-6
CASSTGPDQPQHF
>NA|TRBV7-9
CASSMDYTDTQYF
>few|TRBV24-1
CATSVTAKTEQFF
>once|TRBV30
CAWSAFGGTEAFF
>NA|TRBV28
CASSARNGPVNTEAFF
>NA|TRBV20-1
CSARDQGVSEAFF
>NA|TRBV20-1
CSAPERDETQYF
>NA|TRBV12-3/TRBV12-4
CASRAGGRYEQYF
>NA|TRBV3-1
CASSPGTVLYEQYF
>NA|TRBV9
CASSVGWGDTQYF
>NA|TRBV27
CASRTGELFF
>NA|TRBV7-9
CASSFSPETSYEQYF
>once|TRBV12-3/TRBV12-4
CASSPNLGAGTGANVLTF
>NA|TRBV29-1
CSVEDLGGFTDTQYF